The clone carrying this T cell receptor (beta chain) was detected a few times. Through a sample-barcoded 5' primer and a J-beta primer mix, a second PCR was run for about 6 to 11 cycles. Each CDR3 protein gets one entry after TCRdb re-called the 5' RACE reads with MiXCR. The table shows 1.5 million to 2 million distinct CDR3 sequences, with roughly two fifths occurring only once. These data come from a study of blood T cells in healthy people across ages. The CDR3 sequence is 14 residues long. Germline V CDR1 and CDR2: MNHEY, SVGAGI. The V end was cut by 5 bases, the J end by 2 bases, with 10 bases between.

The chain combines TRBV6-5 with TRBJ2-1; D gene uncertain. The sequencing input was blood. The sequence was obtained from a human donor in good health. In DNA, the CDR3 is TGTGCCAGCAGTCCTCAGAGTCCCTACAATGAGCAGTTCTTC. Protein sequence: CASSPQSPYNEQFF.